This T cell receptor beta chain is from a study of blood T cell repertoires in COVID-19. Overall study: The cDNA or gDNA used as material had been derived from T cells, B-cell-depleted T cells, or PBMCs.

The method was immunoSEQ multiplex PCR; TCRdb's version includes in-frame clones alone and lacks a portion of them. This table has about 260,000 clones, 86% appearing once. A few counts support this clone. Sequencing input: peripheral blood. The sequence was collected from a middle-aged man who had recovered from COVID-19.

CDR3 nucleotides: TGTGCCAGCAGCGTACAGGGGGCTCGAGGCGAGCAGTACTTC. This sequence encodes CASSVQGARGEQYF. The chain recombines TRBV9 with TRBJ2-7; TRBD1 aligns across 8 bases. This CDR3 region has 14 residues. J gave up 6 bases and V 1 base, and 6 bases lay outside the gene matches. Looked up from germline, CDR1 is SGDLS and CDR2 is YYNGEE.